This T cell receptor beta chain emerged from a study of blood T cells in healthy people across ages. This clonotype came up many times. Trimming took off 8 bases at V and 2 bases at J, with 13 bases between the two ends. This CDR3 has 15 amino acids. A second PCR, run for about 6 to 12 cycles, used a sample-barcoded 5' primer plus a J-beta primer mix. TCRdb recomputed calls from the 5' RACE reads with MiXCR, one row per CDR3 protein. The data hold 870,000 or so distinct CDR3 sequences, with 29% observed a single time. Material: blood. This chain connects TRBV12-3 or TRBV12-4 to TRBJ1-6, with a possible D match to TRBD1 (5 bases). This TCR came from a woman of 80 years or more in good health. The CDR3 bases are TGTGCCAGCCGCGACGGGGGAGCCTATAATTCACCCCTCCACTTT. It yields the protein CASRDGGAYNSPLHF.